This record covers a single TCR beta chain. Its antigen is not known. This record comes from a study of response to subunit inactivated influenza vaccine. The CDR3 sequence is 13 residues long. J lost 7 bases, V lost 7 bases, and 10 bases had no gene match. Germline V gene lookup returns CDR1 SQVTM and CDR2 ANQGSEA. Findings of the study overall: Authors suggested that a seasonal influenza vaccination recruits few new T cells each time.

Each CDR3 protein gets one entry after TCRdb re-called the RT-PCR reads with MiXCR. Seen here are around 710,000 distinct CDR3 sequences, around 13% observed once, and the top ten hold 5.5% to 7%. The specimen was PBMCs from blood, collected 14 days before vaccination. The clonotype originates from a man aged 50 to 60 who received an inactivated influenza vaccine. The gene calls are TRBV29-1 and TRBJ2-7; TRBD2 matches 10 bases. This CDR3 reads CSATSGKEREQYF. CDR3 coding DNA: TGCAGCGCTACTAGCGGGAAGGAAAGGGAGCAGTACTTC.